This passage covers 6 T cell receptor beta chains from one sample sequenced in a study of cytomegalovirus exposure and HLA in healthy donors. The PCR had 60 Vbeta and 13 Jbeta primers. TCRdb's copy holds only in-frame clones and misses some; the assay was immunoSEQ multiplex PCR. The sample records over 30,000 clones, over 60% being singletons. Sequenced input: PBMCs. These receptors originate from a man aged 35 to 55 in good health and CMV-seropositive.

Of note for this clone: Other nucleotide sequences in the sample specify the same CDR3. The J gene is TRBJ1-6, the V gene TRBV6-6; TRBD1 agrees at 9 bases. The trim removed 4 bases at V and 4 bases at J, leaving 2 bases unmatched. The CDR3 is 15 amino acids. CDR1 and CDR2 from the germline V gene are MNHNY and SVGAGI (reference sequence). CDR3 sequence reads: CASSSGQGYNSPLHF. The CDR3 bases are TGTGCCAGCAGTTCGGGACAGGGTTATAATTCACCCCTCCACTTT.

The chain uses TRBV29-1 and TRBJ2-1; 9 bases match TRBD1. Germline values: CDR1 SQVTM, CDR2 ANQGSEA. Unmatched junction bases numbered 6, after V lost 6 bases and J lost 6 bases. There are 13 residues in the CDR3. The chain's CDR3 is CSVGGQGINEQFF. In DNA form, the CDR3 reads TGCAGCGTGGGTGGACAGGGGATCAATGAGCAGTTCTTC.

This clone was detected only a few times. V is TRBV5-8 and J is TRBJ2-1, with D possibly matching TRBD1 (5 bases). Trimming left V 3 bases short and J 1 base short, with 8 bases between. This CDR3 has 14 amino acids. Germline assignment: CDR1 SGHTS and CDR2 YDEGEE. The CDR3 protein is CASSSDSSYNEQFF. In nucleotides, the CDR3 is TGTGCCAGCAGCTCCGACAGTTCCTACAATGAGCAGTTCTTC.

The J gene is TRBJ2-3, the V gene TRBV4-1, with 10 bases that match TRBD2. The CDR3 is made up of 18 amino acids. Per germline, CDR1 MGHRA and CDR2 YSYEKL. The V and J ends lost 1 base and 4 bases, in that order; junction bases with no gene match: 11. CDR3 nucleotides: TGCGCCAGCAGCCAAGGAGTAGGGGCAGCGGGGGGGTCAGATACGCAGTATTTT. Its translation is CASSQGVGAAGGSDTQYF.

The V and J genes are TRBV19 and TRBJ1-5; D gene unclear. Trimming took 3 bases from V and 1 from J, leaving 16 bases between them. From germline, CDR1 is LNHDA and CDR2 SQIVND (reference sequence). The CDR3 runs 17 residues. The CDR3 coding sequence is TGTGCCAGTAGTATGTTCTTGTCGGGGATGAGCAATCAGCCCCAGCATTTT. Residues: CASSMFLSGMSNQPQHF.

This clone has just a few counts. The J gene is TRBJ2-7, the V gene TRBV5-6; D gene unclear. The germline CDR1 and CDR2 sequences are SGHDT and YYEEEE. The length of the CDR3 is 15 residues. The V gene lost 3 bases and the J gene lost 5 bases, with 18 bases spanning the gap. The CDR3 nucleotides are TGTGCCAGCAGCTCAATGACCGGGTCGACTCACGAGCAGTACTTC. Translating gives CASSSMTGSTHEQYF.